The present TCR beta chain was sequenced within a study of CD8 T cells in ankylosing spondylitis. Of note for this clonotype: The antigen remains undetermined.

Whole-study results and caveats: CD8+ cells made up the disease-linked clones, which were relatively rare in peripheral blood. Disease-linked clones reportedly showed significant enrichment in matched ankylosing spondylitis synovial fluid. Roughly eight highly homologous variants made up a TCR beta motif that seemed to typify ankylosing spondylitis blood.

Germline V gives CDR1 KGHDR, CDR2 SFDVKD. This CDR3 region has 19 residues. Between the trimmed V and J ends, which lost 2 bases and 5 bases, there was a span of 26 bases. Scientists made TCR beta libraries using quantitative 5'-RACE with molecular barcodes. TCRdb recomputed calls from the 5' RACE reads with MiXCR, one row per CDR3 protein. Of approximately 400,000 distinct CDR3 sequences in the sample, 25% to 30% were seen once. Sequencing input: blood, either unsorted or a sorted T cell fraction (not recorded which). The origin of this receptor is a male donor with ankylosing spondylitis. V gene TRBV24-1 combines with J gene TRBJ2-5; D gene uncertain. In DNA form, the CDR3 reads TGTGCCACCAGTGATTCGAACAGTCACTGGCGTCCCGGCGCCGAGACCCAGTACTTC. This codes for CATSDSNSHWRPGAETQYF.